Listed below are T cell receptor beta chains from one sample, sequenced in a study of T cell repertoires in cytomegalovirus infection. TCRdb itself ran the reads through MiXCR, one entry per CDR3 protein. The table includes some 450,000 distinct CDR3 sequences, roughly 30% detected once. Sequenced: PBMCs. All receptors come from a human donor in good health (CMV status not recorded). Some clones in this sample may be carry-over from other donors' samples. Each CDR3 is given with its conserved first and last residue. A D gene is named only where the DNA matches it firmly. The size field is filled for only some rows; it gives once, few, many or a size class.

V	D	size	J	CDR3	DNA
TRBV4-1	TRBD2	few	TRBJ2-7	CASSQRGGPSYEQYF	TGCGCCAGCAGCCAACGCGGGGGGCCCTCCTACGAGCAGTACTTC
TRBV6-2/TRBV6-3	TRBD2	.	TRBJ2-1	CASIDTGGFKGPYNEQFF	TGTGCCAGCATTGACACGGGGGGGTTTAAGGGGCCTTACAATGAGCAGTTCTTC
TRBV6-4	TRBD1	.	TRBJ2-5	CASSPGQGGQETQYF	TGTGCCAGCAGTCCGGGACAGGGGGGACAAGAGACCCAGTACTTC
TRBV7-6	.	many	TRBJ2-1	CASSLSASVYNEQFF	TGTGCCAGCAGCTTATCGGCTAGCGTGTACAATGAGCAGTTCTTC
TRBV7-9	.	few	TRBJ2-7	CASSSGTYTYEQYF	TGTGCCAGCAGCTCAGGGACGTACACCTACGAGCAGTACTTC
TRBV7-6	.	many	TRBJ1-1	CASSPEVGRPEAFF	TGTGCCAGCAGCCCCGAGGTGGGAAGGCCTGAAGCTTTCTTT
TRBV7-2	TRBD2	many	TRBJ2-1	CASSLVASGGVSYNEQFF	TGTGCCAGCAGCTTAGTGGCCAGCGGGGGGGTTTCCTACAATGAGCAGTTCTTC
TRBV20-1	TRBD1	.	TRBJ2-4	CSARDTGVNIQYF	TGCAGTGCTAGGGATACAGGGGTGAACATTCAGTACTTC
TRBV5-4	TRBD1	.	TRBJ1-6	CASSFDRGQGNSPLHF	TGTGCCAGCAGCTTTGACAGGGGTCAGGGAAATTCACCCCTCCACTTT
TRBV6-5	TRBD1	few	TRBJ2-7	CASRKDRNYEQYF	TGTGCCAGCAGAAAGGACAGGAACTACGAGCAGTACTTC
TRBV7-6	TRBD1	many	TRBJ1-2	CASSLTSRAPGQGVDGYTF	TGTGCCAGCAGCCTAACTAGTAGGGCACCGGGACAGGGAGTGGATGGCTACACCTTC
TRBV7-2	.	many	TRBJ1-3	CASSLAQYGRSSTNSGNTIYF	TGTGCCAGCAGCTTAGCGCAATACGGCAGGAGCTCTACTAACTCTGGAAACACCATATATTTT
TRBV24-1	.	few	TRBJ2-7	CATSDNSDYEQYF	TGTGCCACCAGTGATAACAGCGACTACGAGCAGTACTTC
TRBV2	.	.	TRBJ1-6	CASSGGVLYNSPLHF	TGTGCCAGCAGTGGGGGAGTACTCTATAATTCACCCCTCCACTTT
TRBV7-9	TRBD2	.	TRBJ2-1	CASSFGLAGGAYNEQFF	TGTGCCAGCAGCTTTGGGCTAGCGGGGGGGGCCTACAATGAGCAGTTCTTC
TRBV7-9	TRBD1	.	TRBJ2-5	CASSPQGVQETQYF	TGTGCCAGCAGTCCGCAGGGGGTCCAAGAGACCCAGTACTTC
TRBV20-1	TRBD1	.	TRBJ1-1	CSARERDSRTEAFF	TGCAGTGCTAGAGAACGGGACAGCAGGACTGAAGCTTTCTTT